This T cell receptor beta chain was sequenced in a study of T cell responses to AZD1222 COVID-19 vaccine. Points from the study as a whole: Increases in Spike-specific TCR breadth and depth were seen after two AZD1222 doses.

Looked up from germline, CDR1 is PRHDT and CDR2 is FYEKMQ (reference sequence). CDR3 length: 11 amino acids. The germline V and J ends were trimmed by 3 bases and 5 bases, with 4 bases remaining between them. This table comes from immunoSEQ multiplex PCR, and its TCRdb copy is limited to in-frame clones, with some not included. The sample includes 130,000 or so clones, 86% of them seen just once. As for this clone: Its antigen is not identified.

This chain joins TRBV13 and TRBJ1-1; D not resolved. This clonotype originated in an adult in good health. The sample here was peripheral blood, taken on day 0 of AZD1222 vaccination. The chain's CDR3 is CASSFVTEAFF. CDR3 nucleotide sequence: TGTGCCAGCAGCTTTGTAACTGAAGCTTTCTTT.